The rows below give T cell receptor beta chains drawn from one sample of a study of cytomegalovirus exposure and HLA in healthy donors. Method: immunoSEQ multiplex PCR; TCRdb's copy keeps in-frame clones and lacks some. The table lists some 150,000 clones, 70% to 85% of them singletons, with approximately 2.3% in the top ten. Sequencing was carried out using PBMCs. These receptors all come from a young man in good health and CMV-seronegative. CDR3s include the opening cysteine and the closing phenylalanine or tryptophan. Fields, in order: clone size, V gene, J gene, D gene, CDR3 DNA, CDR3 protein. The D gene is left open where the match is weak. A clone size is listed for some rows: how often the clone was seen (once, few, many), or a class if it is expanded.

clone_size: few
v_call: TRBV29-1
j_call: TRBJ2-2
d_call: TRBD2
cdr3_nt: TGCAGCGTTGCCGCTAGCGGGGGTACCGGGGAGCTGTTTTTT
cdr3_aa: CSVAASGGTGELFF

clone_size: .
v_call: TRBV7-2
j_call: TRBJ2-2
d_call: .
cdr3_nt: TGTGCCAGCAGCTTAACCCAGGAGAACACCGGGGAGCTGTTTTTT
cdr3_aa: CASSLTQENTGELFF

clone_size: .
v_call: TRBV5-8
j_call: TRBJ1-2
d_call: .
cdr3_nt: .
cdr3_aa: CASSFGTGAGIF

clone_size: .
v_call: TRBV5-1
j_call: TRBJ2-2
d_call: .
cdr3_nt: TGCGCCAGCAGCTTGGTAGACGGGGAGCTGTTTTTT
cdr3_aa: CASSLVDGELFF

clone_size: .
v_call: TRBV10-3
j_call: TRBJ1-1
d_call: .
cdr3_nt: TGTGCCATCAAAGAGGGATTGAACACTGAAGCTTTCTTT
cdr3_aa: CAIKEGLNTEAFF

clone_size: .
v_call: TRBV5-6
j_call: TRBJ1-2
d_call: TRBD1
cdr3_nt: TGTGCCAGCAGCTTAGGGACAGGGGTTCCTAACTATGGCTACCCCTTC
cdr3_aa: CASSLGTGVPNYGYPF

clone_size: .
v_call: TRBV28
j_call: TRBJ2-2
d_call: .
cdr3_nt: TGTGCCAGCATCCTGCAGGGAGGCGGGGAGCTGTTTTTT
cdr3_aa: CASILQGGGELFF

clone_size: .
v_call: TRBV10-3
j_call: TRBJ1-1
d_call: TRBD1
cdr3_nt: TGTGCCATCAGCCCGACAGGGGTGAACACTGAAGCTTTCTTT
cdr3_aa: CAISPTGVNTEAFF

clone_size: few
v_call: TRBV11-2
j_call: TRBJ1-5
d_call: TRBD1
cdr3_nt: TGTGCCAGCAGCAAATACAGGGGAGAGAACAATCAGCCCCAGCATTTT
cdr3_aa: CASSKYRGENNQPQHF

clone_size: .
v_call: TRBV18
j_call: TRBJ2-7
d_call: .
cdr3_nt: TGTGCCAGCTCACCACCTTGGAGCGACAGGAGCTACGAGCAGTACTTC
cdr3_aa: CASSPPWSDRSYEQYF

clone_size: .
v_call: TRBV19
j_call: TRBJ2-1
d_call: .
cdr3_nt: TGTGCCAGTAGTATACAGGGCTACAATGAGCAGTTCTTC
cdr3_aa: CASSIQGYNEQFF

clone_size: .
v_call: TRBV27
j_call: TRBJ2-2
d_call: TRBD2
cdr3_nt: TGTGCCAGCAGTTTCACTAGCGGGGACTCCGGGGAGCTGTTTTTT
cdr3_aa: CASSFTSGDSGELFF

clone_size: .
v_call: TRBV27
j_call: TRBJ1-6
d_call: .
cdr3_nt: TGTGCCAGCAGTACCAGACAGAGCTCCTATAATTCACCCCTCCACTTT
cdr3_aa: CASSTRQSSYNSPLHF

clone_size: .
v_call: TRBV7-9
j_call: TRBJ2-7
d_call: TRBD1
cdr3_nt: TGTGCCAGCAGCCGGACAGGGTGCGAGCAGTACTTC
cdr3_aa: CASSRTGCEQYF

clone_size: .
v_call: TRBV14
j_call: TRBJ2-1
d_call: .
cdr3_nt: TGTGCCAGCAGCCAAGGGGACTTTTACAATGAGCAGTTCTTC
cdr3_aa: CASSQGDFYNEQFF

clone_size: .
v_call: TRBV11-2
j_call: TRBJ1-2
d_call: .
cdr3_nt: TGTGCCAGCAGCCTTACCGGGTCAACTAACTATGGCTACACCTTC
cdr3_aa: CASSLTGSTNYGYTF

clone_size: .
v_call: TRBV5-4
j_call: TRBJ2-3
d_call: TRBD2
cdr3_nt: TGTGCCAGCACCTCCCCCCCGTTAGGCGGGGGGGGGACAGATACGCAGTATTTT
cdr3_aa: CASTSPPLGGGGTDTQYF

clone_size: .
v_call: TRBV5-1
j_call: TRBJ1-2
d_call: .
cdr3_nt: TGCGCCAGCAGCTTGGTCCGGGAAGATCACTATGGCTACACCTTC
cdr3_aa: CASSLVREDHYGYTF

clone_size: once
v_call: TRBV7-9
j_call: TRBJ1-1
d_call: .
cdr3_nt: TGTGCCAGCAGCTTTACAGGGAATGAAGCTTTCTTT
cdr3_aa: CASSFTGNEAFF

clone_size: .
v_call: TRBV5-4
j_call: TRBJ2-5
d_call: .
cdr3_nt: TGTGCCAGCAGCTTGGCAGGGTCAGAGACCCAGTACTTC
cdr3_aa: CASSLAGSETQYF

clone_size: .
v_call: TRBV7-9
j_call: TRBJ2-2
d_call: TRBD1
cdr3_nt: TGTGCCAGCGGCGCGACAGGGGGACGTTCCGGGGAGCTGTTTTTT
cdr3_aa: CASGATGGRSGELFF

clone_size: .
v_call: TRBV5-1
j_call: TRBJ2-1
d_call: .
cdr3_nt: TGCGCCAGCAGCTTACCGGGGAATGAGCAGTTCTTC
cdr3_aa: CASSLPGNEQFF

clone_size: .
v_call: TRBV6-1
j_call: TRBJ1-2
d_call: .
cdr3_nt: TGTGCCAGCAGTGAAGCAAACGGAGGAGGCTACACCTTC
cdr3_aa: CASSEANGGGYTF

clone_size: .
v_call: TRBV5-6
j_call: TRBJ2-7
d_call: TRBD2
cdr3_nt: TGTGCCAGCAGCTATGGGACTAGCGGGATGGCGAACGAGCAGTACTTC
cdr3_aa: CASSYGTSGMANEQYF

clone_size: few
v_call: TRBV2
j_call: TRBJ2-7
d_call: TRBD2
cdr3_nt: TGTGCCAGCGGGAGGGTTTACGAGCAGTACTTC
cdr3_aa: CASGRVYEQYF

clone_size: .
v_call: TRBV6-4
j_call: TRBJ2-1
d_call: TRBD2
cdr3_nt: TGTGCCAGCAGCCCCAAAAGACTAGCGGGGAGCAATGAGCAGTTCTTC
cdr3_aa: CASSPKRLAGSNEQFF